This T cell receptor (beta chain) originates from a study of T-cell memory formation after mild COVID-19. Study-level background: TCR clusters mostly belonged to single donors.

cDNA libraries for TCR alpha and TCR beta, carrying sample barcodes and UMIs, came from 5'RACE with constant-segment primers. TCRdb passed the 5' RACE reads through MiXCR, listing each CDR3 protein once. The sample carries about 470,000 distinct CDR3 sequences, approximately 25% recorded once. The length of the CDR3 is 14 residues. V lost 0 bases to trimming and J lost 4 bases, with 10 bases between them. Looked up from germline, CDR1 is KGHSH and CDR2 is LQKENI. This TCR came from an adult woman who had mild COVID-19 (a few samples of this study predate the infection). Cell type and time point are not known. The chain has TRBV18 and TRBJ2-7; D unresolved. Material: PBMCs or a T cell subset sorted from them (not recorded which). CDR3 bases: TGTGCCAGCTCACCACCCGTCGCAACTTACGAGCAGTACTTC. It codes for CASSPPVATYEQYF.